The TCR beta chain described here comes from a study of lymphopenia after photon versus proton radiotherapy. Findings and caveats of the study: Only patients who died were analyzed for survival; proton advantage is unproven. In patients who died, overall survival fell as post-nadir TCR diversity dropped more.

This clone was recorded only once. The target antigen is unknown. In germline, CDR1 is MNHEY, CDR2 SMNVEV (reference sequence). The CDR3 sequence is 14 residues long. The ends were cut back, 6 bases at V and 1 base at J, with 9 bases in the middle. Profiled with immunoSEQ multiplex PCR; TCRdb holds only in-frame clones, not every one. This table holds about 70,000 clones, approximately 90% found once. This TCR came from a woman aged 35 to 49 with cholangiocarcinoma. The specimen comprised peripheral blood, sampled from a patient treated with photon-based radiotherapy. This chain uses TRBV27 with TRBJ2-2; D remains ambiguous. In nucleotides, the CDR3 is TGTGCCAGCAGACTCACACGGAACACCGGGGAGCTGTTTTTT. Its translation: CASRLTRNTGELFF.